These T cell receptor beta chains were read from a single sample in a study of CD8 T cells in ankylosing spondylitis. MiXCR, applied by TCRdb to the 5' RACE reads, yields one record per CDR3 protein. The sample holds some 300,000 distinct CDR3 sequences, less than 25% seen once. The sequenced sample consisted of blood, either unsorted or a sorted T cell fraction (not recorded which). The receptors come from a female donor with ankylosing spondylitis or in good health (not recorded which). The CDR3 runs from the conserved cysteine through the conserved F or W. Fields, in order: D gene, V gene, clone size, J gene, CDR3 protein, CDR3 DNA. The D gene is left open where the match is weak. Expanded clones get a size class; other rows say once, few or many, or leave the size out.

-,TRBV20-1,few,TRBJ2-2,CSAAKGSPSNTGELFF,TGCAGTGCAGCGAAAGGGAGTCCTTCGAACACCGGGGAGCTGTTTTTT
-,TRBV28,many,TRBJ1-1,CASSRWGMTEAFF,TGTGCCAGCAGCCGATGGGGGATGACTGAAGCTTTCTTT
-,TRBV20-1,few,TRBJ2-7,CSAHPGLSAYEQYF,TGCAGTGCGCATCCGGGACTTTCCGCCTACGAGCAGTACTTC
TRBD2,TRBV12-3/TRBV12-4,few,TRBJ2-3,CASNLRLAAAPRGTQYF,TGTGCCAGCAACCTACGACTAGCGGCCGCGCCCCGGGGTACGCAGTATTTT
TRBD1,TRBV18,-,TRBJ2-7,CASSPPPTGSRYEQYF,TGTGCCAGCTCACCACCTCCGACAGGGTCGCGTTACGAGCAGTACTTC
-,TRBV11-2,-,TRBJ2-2,CASSLELNIGELFF,TGTGCCAGCAGCTTAGAACTGAATATCGGGGAGCTGTTTTTT
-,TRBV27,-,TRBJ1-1,CASSLGGVGNTEAFF,TGTGCCAGCAGTTTAGGAGGGGTCGGGAACACTGAAGCTTTCTTT
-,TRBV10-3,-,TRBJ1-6,CAISQDRDNSPLHF,TGTGCCATCAGCCAGGACCGCGATAATTCACCCCTCCACTTT
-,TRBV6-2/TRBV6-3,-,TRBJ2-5,CASRAQGNLETQYF,TGTGCCAGCAGGGCACAGGGTAACCTAGAGACCCAGTACTTC
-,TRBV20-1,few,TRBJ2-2,CSAGKTNTGELFF,TGCAGTGCCGGAAAAACGAACACCGGGGAGCTGTTTTTT
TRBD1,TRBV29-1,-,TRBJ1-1,CSVQTGGSEAFF,TGCAGCGTTCAAACAGGGGGCTCTGAAGCTTTCTTT
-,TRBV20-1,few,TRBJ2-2,CSASTVGELFF,TGCAGTGCTAGTACCGTCGGGGAGCTGTTTTTT
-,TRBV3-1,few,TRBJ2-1,CASRPWGAIGANEQFF,TGTGCCAGCAGGCCGTGGGGGGCGATAGGGGCGAATGAGCAGTTCTTC
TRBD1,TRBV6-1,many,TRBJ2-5,CASSGQGAQETQYF,TGTGCCAGCAGTGGGCAGGGGGCCCAAGAGACCCAGTACTTC
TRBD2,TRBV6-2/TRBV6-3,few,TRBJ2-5,CASTSGIQETQYF,TGTGCCAGTACTAGCGGGATCCAAGAGACCCAGTACTTC
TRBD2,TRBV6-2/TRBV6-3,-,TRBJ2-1,CASSPSGTSWGEQFF,TGTGCCAGCAGTCCTTCCGGGACTAGTTGGGGAGAGCAGTTCTTC
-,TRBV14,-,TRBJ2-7,CASSRVQGRYEQYF,TGTGCCAGCAGCCGGGTGCAGGGACGCTACGAGCAGTACTTC
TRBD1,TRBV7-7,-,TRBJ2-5,CASSSDREETQYF,TGTGCCAGCAGTTCAGACAGGGAAGAGACCCAGTACTTC
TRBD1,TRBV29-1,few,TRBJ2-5,CSVGTGFQETQYF,TGCAGCGTTGGGACAGGGTTCCAAGAGACCCAGTACTTC
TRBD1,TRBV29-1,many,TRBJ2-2,CSVDRAGELFF,TGCAGCGTAGACAGGGCCGGGGAGCTGTTTTTT
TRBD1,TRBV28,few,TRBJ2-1,CASNDGQGAYNEQFF,TGTGCCAGCAATGACGGACAGGGTGCCTACAATGAGCAGTTCTTC
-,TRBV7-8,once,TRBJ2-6,CASSFGRPSGANVVTF,TGTGCCAGCAGTTTCGGTAGACCGTCTGGGGCCAACGTCGTGACTTTC
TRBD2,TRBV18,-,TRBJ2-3,CASSPGLAASTDTQYF,TGTGCCAGCTCTCCGGGACTAGCGGCTAGCACAGATACGCAGTATTTT
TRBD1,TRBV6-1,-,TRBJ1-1,CASSLTGMDTEAFF,TGTGCCAGCAGCTTGACAGGGATGGACACTGAAGCTTTCTTT
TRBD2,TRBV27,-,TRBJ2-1,CASRLLSGGRGEQFF,TGTGCCAGCAGATTGTTGAGCGGGGGGAGAGGTGAGCAGTTCTTC
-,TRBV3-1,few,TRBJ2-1,CASSQDLRWQFF,TGTGCCAGCAGCCAAGATCTAAGGTGGCAGTTCTTC
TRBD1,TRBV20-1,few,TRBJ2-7,CSARETGTGRYEQYF,TGCAGTGCTAGAGAAACCGGGACAGGTCGGTACGAGCAGTACTTC
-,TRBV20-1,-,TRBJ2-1,CSALFALASYNEQFF,TGCAGTGCTCTCTTCGCGCTAGCCTCCTACAATGAGCAGTTCTTC
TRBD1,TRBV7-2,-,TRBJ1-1,CASSSRTGGRGTEAFF,TGTGCCAGCAGCTCCCGGACAGGGGGCAGGGGCACTGAAGCTTTCTTT
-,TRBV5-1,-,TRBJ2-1,CASSVDRNNEQFF,TGCGCCAGCAGCGTGGACAGAAACAATGAGCAGTTCTTC
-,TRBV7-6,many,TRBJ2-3,CASSNRQDTQYF,TGTGCCAGCAGCAACCGTCAAGATACGCAGTATTTT
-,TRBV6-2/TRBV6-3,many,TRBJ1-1,CASSPGKLNSEAFF,TGTGCCAGTTCCCCGGGGAAATTGAACTCTGAAGCTTTCTTT
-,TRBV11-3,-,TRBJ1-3,CASSLRGSSGNTIYF,TGTGCCAGCAGCTTGAGGGGTTCCTCTGGAAACACCATATATTTT
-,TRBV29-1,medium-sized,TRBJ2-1,CSVEGNEQFF,TGCAGCGTCGAAGGAAATGAGCAGTTCTTC
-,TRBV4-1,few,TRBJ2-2,CASSQEGRGELFF,TGCGCCAGCAGCCAAGAAGGTAGAGGGGAGCTGTTTTTT
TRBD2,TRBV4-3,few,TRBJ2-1,CASSQDRGYGAGDFKEQFF,TGCGCCAGCAGCCAAGATCGGGGATATGGAGCGGGAGATTTTAAGGAGCAGTTCTTC
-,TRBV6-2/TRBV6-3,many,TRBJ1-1,CASRDSGTNTEAFF,TGTGCCAGCAGAGACTCCGGGACTAACACTGAAGCTTTCTTT
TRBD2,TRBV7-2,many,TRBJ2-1,CASSLVISGSNEQFF,TGTGCCAGCAGCTTAGTGATTAGCGGGAGCAATGAGCAGTTCTTC
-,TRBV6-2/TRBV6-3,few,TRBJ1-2,CASTHLRGSSYGYTF,TGTGCCAGCACGCATCTTAGGGGCTCATCGTATGGCTACACCTTC
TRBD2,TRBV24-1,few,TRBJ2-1,CATSDRLRGTYNEQFF,TGTGCCACCAGTGATCGTCTGCGGGGGACCTACAATGAGCAGTTCTTC